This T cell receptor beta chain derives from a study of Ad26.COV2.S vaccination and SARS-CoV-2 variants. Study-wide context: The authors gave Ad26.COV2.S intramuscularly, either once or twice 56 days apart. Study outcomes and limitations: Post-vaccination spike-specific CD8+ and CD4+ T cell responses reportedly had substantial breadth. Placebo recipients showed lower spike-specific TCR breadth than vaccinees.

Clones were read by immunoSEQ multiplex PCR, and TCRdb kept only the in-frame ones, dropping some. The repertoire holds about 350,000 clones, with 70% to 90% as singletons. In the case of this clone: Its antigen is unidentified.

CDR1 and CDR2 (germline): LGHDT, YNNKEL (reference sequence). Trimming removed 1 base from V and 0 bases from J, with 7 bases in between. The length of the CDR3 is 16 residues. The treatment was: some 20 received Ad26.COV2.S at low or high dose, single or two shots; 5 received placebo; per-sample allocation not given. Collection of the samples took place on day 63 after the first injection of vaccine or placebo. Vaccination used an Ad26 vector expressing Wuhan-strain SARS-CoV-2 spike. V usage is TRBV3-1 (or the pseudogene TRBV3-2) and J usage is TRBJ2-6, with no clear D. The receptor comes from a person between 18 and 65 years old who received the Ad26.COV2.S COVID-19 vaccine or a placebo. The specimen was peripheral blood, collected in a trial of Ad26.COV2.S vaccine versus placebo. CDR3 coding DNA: TGTGCCAGCAGCCAAGGGTTCAGCTCTGGGGCCAACGTCCTGACTTTC. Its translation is CASSQGFSSGANVLTF.